A selection of T cell receptor beta chains follows, all from one sample in a study of CD8 T cells in Susac syndrome. From the immunoSEQ multiplex PCR reads, TCRdb called clonotypes with MiXCR, one entry per CDR3 protein. The sample consists of 120,000 to 150,000 distinct CDR3 sequences, about 95% of them appearing once. Sequencing was carried out using CD4+ T cells from PBMCs. Receptors were obtained from a human donor with multiple sclerosis. The CDR3 runs from the conserved cysteine through the conserved F or W. The D gene is left open where the match is weak. For some rows the clone size is stated as once, few or many, or as a class when expanded; others skip it.

v_call	j_call	d_call	clone_size	cdr3_aa	cdr3_nt
TRBV11-2	TRBJ1-2	.	.	CASSLSGENYGYTF	TGTGCCAGCAGCTTATCAGGAGAGAACTATGGCTACACCTTC
TRBV23-1	TRBJ2-5	.	.	CASSPNGKTPETQYF	TGCGCCAGCAGTCCTAACGGGAAGACTCCGGAGACCCAGTACTTC
TRBV20-1	TRBJ2-5	TRBD2	once	CSARRTRSQETQYF	TGCAGTGCTAGACGGACTAGATCTCAAGAGACCCAGTACTTC
TRBV24-1	TRBJ2-1	.	.	CATSDNSGGRSYNEQFF	TGTGCCACCAGTGACAATTCGGGCGGCCGGTCCTACAATGAGCAGTTCTTC
TRBV7-9	TRBJ1-1	.	.	CASIPAAGDTEAFF	TGTGCCAGCATCCCCGCCGCAGGAGACACTGAAGCTTTCTTT
TRBV5-4	TRBJ2-5	.	.	CASSSGAGETQYF	TGTGCCAGCAGCTCCGGGGCGGGAGAGACCCAGTACTTC
TRBV4-3	TRBJ2-7	.	once	CASSQQIRSTYEQYF	TGCGCCAGCAGCCAACAAATCAGATCTACCTACGAGCAGTACTTC
TRBV18	TRBJ2-7	.	once	CASSSAVSYEQYF	TGTGCCAGCTCTTCGGCAGTCTCCTACGAGCAGTACTTC
TRBV6-6	TRBJ2-1	.	.	CASSPQGYYNEQFF	TGTGCCAGCAGTCCCCAGGGCTACTACAATGAGCAGTTCTTC
TRBV30	TRBJ1-5	.	.	CAWSMNSNQPQHF	TGTGCCTGGAGTATGAACAGCAATCAGCCCCAGCATTTT
TRBV5-6	TRBJ2-7	TRBD1	.	CASSHPTGGRYEQYF	TGTGCCAGCAGCCACCCGACAGGGGGCAGATACGAGCAGTACTTC
TRBV29-1	TRBJ2-7	.	.	CSAGLSSYEQYF	TGCAGCGCTGGGTTGAGCTCCTACGAGCAGTACTTC
TRBV4-2	TRBJ2-5	.	.	CASSPDQADGETQYF	TGTGCCAGCAGCCCGGATCAGGCGGATGGAGAGACCCAGTACTTC
TRBV6-5	TRBJ2-7	.	.	CASSSLRFFSYEQYF	TGTGCCAGCAGTTCCCTGAGATTTTTCAGTTACGAGCAGTACTTC
TRBV20-1	TRBJ2-2	.	.	CSARGPGRGDTGELFF	TGCAGTGCTAGGGGACCAGGGAGGGGGGACACCGGGGAGCTGTTTTTT
TRBV12-3/TRBV12-4	TRBJ2-7	.	.	CASSFVGLSYEQYF	TGTGCCAGCAGTTTCGTCGGACTCTCCTACGAGCAGTACTTC
TRBV6-2/TRBV6-3	TRBJ2-7	.	.	CASSYSSVYEQYF	TGTGCCAGCAGTTACTCGTCGGTATACGAGCAGTACTTC
TRBV20-1	TRBJ2-3	.	.	CSAQSPQTDTQYF	TGCAGTGCTCAGTCCCCCCAGACAGATACGCAGTATTTT
TRBV29-1	TRBJ2-7	.	.	CSVGRVRDEQYF	TGCAGCGTTGGCAGGGTTCGGGACGAGCAGTACTTC
TRBV4-3	TRBJ1-6	.	once	CASSQEENSPLHF	TGCGCCAGCAGCCAAGAGGAAAATTCACCCCTCCACTTT
TRBV2	TRBJ2-7	.	.	CASSEAGPSYEQYF	TGTGCCAGCAGTGAGGCAGGACCTTCCTACGAGCAGTACTTC
TRBV30	TRBJ1-1	.	few	CAWSVTENTEAFF	TGTGCCTGGAGTGTTACCGAGAACACTGAAGCTTTCTTT
TRBV28	TRBJ2-5	TRBD1	.	CASSPNRGQGETQYF	TGTGCCAGCTCCCCGAACAGGGGGCAGGGAGAGACCCAGTACTTC
TRBV2	TRBJ1-4	.	.	CASAVGTDTKLFF	TGTGCCAGCGCGGTTGGCACTGATACAAAACTGTTTTTT
TRBV7-2	TRBJ2-3	TRBD2	.	CASSLGWGTPGGDTQYF	TGTGCCAGCAGCTTAGGTTGGGGCACCCCCGGGGGGGATACGCAGTATTTT
TRBV7-9	TRBJ1-5	TRBD1	.	CASSRGQAGNQPQHF	TGTGCCAGCAGCCGAGGACAGGCGGGCAATCAGCCCCAGCATTTT
TRBV6-2/TRBV6-3	TRBJ2-3	TRBD2	once	CASSTTSGGEGVRPDTQYF	TGTGCCAGCAGTACAACTAGCGGGGGGGAGGGGGTCCGCCCAGATACGCAGTATTTT
TRBV29-1	TRBJ2-1	TRBD2	.	CSGTSLAGVDNEQFF	TGCAGCGGGACCTCTCTAGCGGGAGTAGACAATGAGCAGTTCTTC
TRBV20-1	TRBJ2-2	TRBD2	.	CSARASGGGTGELFF	TGCAGTGCTAGAGCTAGCGGGGGGGGCACCGGGGAGCTGTTTTTT